This T cell receptor beta chain was obtained from a study of T cell responses to AZD1222 COVID-19 vaccine. Data came from immunoSEQ multiplex PCR; TCRdb stores just in-frame clones and leaves some out. The data contain 110,000 or so clones, roughly nine tenths of them singletons. Germline values: CDR1 SGHNT, CDR2 YENEEA. Deletions cut 2 bases from V and 13 bases from J, with 18 bases between. The CDR3 has 14 amino acids. The sequenced sample was peripheral blood, obtained on day 0 of AZD1222 vaccination. This receptor was identified in an adult in good health. V and J are TRBV11-3 and TRBJ2-1; a possible D gene is TRBD2 (5 bases). The CDR3 protein is CASSLSKAAPGQFF. DNA of the CDR3: TGTGCCAGCAGCTTAAGTAAAGCGGCGCCAGGACAGTTCTTC.